The 20 T cell receptor beta chains below were found in one sample sequenced in a study of Ad26.COV2.S vaccination and SARS-CoV-2 variants. Documented treatment: around 19 received Ad26.COV2.S at low or high dose, single or two shots; about five received placebo; per-sample allocation not given. Sampling took place 63 days after the first vaccine or placebo injection. Only in-frame clones appear in the TCRdb table, and some are missing; sequencing was by immunoSEQ multiplex PCR. The data show about 350,000 clones, roughly 84% seen once. The material was peripheral blood, obtained in a trial of Ad26.COV2.S vaccine versus placebo. The source of these receptors is a person between 18 and 59 years old who received the Ad26.COV2.S COVID-19 vaccine or a placebo.

The chain uses TRBV11-2 and TRBJ2-7; 8 bases are a match to TRBD2. V lost 6 bases, J lost 4 bases, and 11 bases stayed unmatched. This CDR3 comprises 15 residues. Germline lookup yields CDR1 SGHAT and CDR2 FQNNGV. The CDR3 reads CASRPPSGGGYEQYF. In DNA form, the CDR3 reads TGTGCCAGCAGACCCCCATCGGGCGGGGGGTACGAGCAGTACTTC.

DNA for the CDR3: TGTGCCAGCAGCGTAGCAGGGGATAAGCCCCAGCATTTT. It translates to CASSVAGDKPQHF. This chain links TRBV9 with TRBJ1-5; the D gene is possibly TRBD1 (6 bases). Germline lookup yields CDR1 SGDLS and CDR2 YYNGEE. V was cut by 0 bases and J by 8 bases, with 9 bases left in between. The CDR3 totals 13 residues.

The CDR3 protein is CSVADRGRGTGELFF. For the CDR3, the DNA is TGCAGCGTTGCAGACAGGGGGCGAGGCACCGGGGAGCTGTTTTTT. The chain has TRBV29-1 and TRBJ2-2, with 10 bases matching TRBD1. With V trimmed by 4 bases and J by 4 bases, 6 bases remained unmatched. Germline-derived CDR1 and CDR2 are SQVTM and ANQGSEA. The CDR3 is 15 amino acids.

This sequence joins TRBV5-4 and TRBJ2-1; 12 nucleotides match TRBD2. With 4 bases clipped from V and 7 bases from J, the junction kept 9 bases outside the gene matches. Germline V gene sequence: CDR1 SGHNT, CDR2 YYREEE (reference sequence). The CDR3 runs 16 residues. This CDR3 is CASSVGLAGTGNEQFF. The CDR3 DNA is TGTGCCAGCAGCGTTGGACTAGCGGGGACGGGGAATGAGCAGTTCTTC.

The J gene is TRBJ2-3, the V gene TRBV7-2; D ambiguous. The CDR3 extends over 14 amino acids. The ends were cut back, 5 bases at V and 1 base at J, with 10 bases in the middle. Germline lookup yields CDR1 SGHTA and CDR2 FQGNSA. The CDR3 loop reads CASSEVDGTDTQYF. Here the CDR3 DNA reads TGTGCCAGCAGCGAAGTGGACGGCACAGATACGCAGTATTTT.

The J gene is TRBJ2-3, the V gene TRBV20-1; D unclear. Germline lookup yields CDR1 DFQATT and CDR2 SNEGSKA (reference sequence). The CDR3 covers 15 residues. The V gene lost 3 bases and the J gene lost 0 bases, with 13 bases spanning the gap. Written as DNA, the CDR3 is TGCAGTGCTAGTGTGGGTGAATCGAGCACAGATACGCAGTATTTT. It codes for CSASVGESSTDTQYF.

V and J are TRBV11-2 and TRBJ2-3, with TRBD2 matching over 7 bases. Germline values: CDR1 SGHAT, CDR2 FQNNGV. Trimming cost V 6 bases and J 5 bases; bases outside gene matches: 11. The CDR3 is 15 amino acids. CDR3 sequence (DNA): TGTGCCAGCAGGAGCGGGGCCTTGCGGCTAGATACGCAGTATTTT. It specifies CASRSGALRLDTQYF. Drawing the rest from reference TRBV11-2 and TRBJ2-3, the complete variable domain is EAGVAQSPRYKIIEKRQSVAFWCNPISGHATLYWYQQILGQGPKLLIQFQNNGVVDDSQLPKDRFSAERLKGVDSTLKIQPAKLEDSAVYLCASRSGALRLDTQYFGPGTRLTVL.

The gene calls are TRBV7-9 and TRBJ1-6; D is unclear. The CDR3 consists of 13 residues. V was pared by 3 bases and J by 4 bases, with 4 bases between. Germline V lookup: CDR1 SEHNR, CDR2 FQNEAQ (reference sequence). CDR3 amino acids: CASSLGYNSPLHF. As DNA, the CDR3 is TGTGCCAGCAGCTTGGGGTATAATTCACCCCTCCACTTT.

The rearrangement uses TRBV11-3 and TRBJ2-1; no clear D gene. Trimming took off 3 bases at V and 5 bases at J, with 8 bases between the two ends. The CDR3 extends over 13 amino acids. Germline values: CDR1 SGHNT, CDR2 YENEEA. CDR3 DNA sequence: TGTGCCAGCAGCTTGGGTCCCAACAATGAGCAGTTCTTC. Translated: CASSLGPNNEQFF. Combining the CDR3 with reference TRBV11-3 and TRBJ2-1 gives the whole variable domain EAGVVQSPRYKIIEKKQPVAFWCNPISGHNTLYWYLQNLGQGPELLIRYENEEAVDDSQLPKDRFSAERLKGVDSTLKIQPAELGDSAVYLCASSLGPNNEQFFGPGTRLTVL.

This clone showed up just a few times. The chain carries TRBV12-3 or TRBV12-4 and TRBJ2-4, with no clear D. V shed 3 bases and J shed 7 bases, with 10 bases lying between them. The CDR3 extends over 13 amino acids. The CDR3 region has the DNA TGTGCCAGCAGTTTGAGGAGTATGAACATTCAGTACTTC. Protein product: CASSLRSMNIQYF.

The V and J genes are TRBV2 and TRBJ2-1; no clear D. In germline, CDR1 is SNHLY, CDR2 FYNNEI. Trimming left V 0 bases short and J 2 bases short, with 5 bases between. CDR3 length: 14 residues. The chain's CDR3 is CASSEAGPYNEQFF. CDR3 sequence (DNA): TGTGCCAGCAGTGAAGCAGGGCCCTACAATGAGCAGTTCTTC.

This clone was counted a single time. V gene TRBV11-2 combines with J gene TRBJ1-1; maybe TRBD1 (6 bases). The CDR3 consists of 14 residues. Trimming left V 2 bases short and J 4 bases short, with 11 bases between. Germline assignment: CDR1 SGHAT and CDR2 FQNNGV. The CDR3 nucleotides read TGTGCCAGCAGCTTACGGACAGCTATCACTGAAGCTTTCTTT. Translation: CASSLRTAITEAFF.

This chain uses TRBV6-2 or TRBV6-3 with TRBJ2-1, with 7 bases that match TRBD2. Germline-derived CDR1 and CDR2 are MNHEY and SVGEGT. This CDR3 is 16 amino acids long. J lost 0 bases, V lost 6 bases, and 8 bases had no gene match. Written as DNA, the CDR3 is TGTGCCAGCAGCCCTGTCCGGACTAGCTCCTACAATGAGCAGTTCTTC. Translation: CASSPVRTSSYNEQFF.

The chain is built from TRBV24-1 and TRBJ2-1; D uncertain. Per germline, CDR1 KGHDR and CDR2 SFDVKD. V lost 1 base and J 7 bases, leaving 16 bases between the germline ends. The CDR3 consists of 16 residues. CDR3 sequence reads: CATSDLTGSTRNEQFF. The CDR3 coding sequence is TGTGCCACCAGTGATTTAACGGGCTCTACGAGAAATGAGCAGTTCTTC.

The DNA for the CDR3 is TGTGCCAGCAGTTCCGGGACGGACGATCTCTATGGCTACACCTTC. Amino acids: CASSSGTDDLYGYTF. The V call is TRBV6-5, the J call TRBJ1-2; D might be TRBD1 (5 bases). The CDR3 length is 15 residues. Germline-derived CDR1 and CDR2 are MNHEY and SVGAGI. V was cut by 4 bases and J by 4 bases, with 16 bases left in between.

The J gene is TRBJ1-2, the V gene TRBV19, with 9 bases lining up with TRBD1. The CDR3 runs 12 residues. Germline lookup yields CDR1 LNHDA and CDR2 SQIVND (reference sequence). The junction had 10 bases not matched to a gene; V was cut back by 9 bases and J by 11 bases. The CDR3 region is CASTEDRGIYTF. CDR3 DNA: TGTGCCAGCACTGAGGACAGGGGAATTTACACCTTC.

The genes are TRBV7-2 and TRBJ2-2, with TRBD2 matching 9 bases. Per the germline V gene, CDR1 is SGHTA and CDR2 is FQGNSA. Trimming removed 10 bases from V and 2 bases from J; junction bases left unmatched: 5. The CDR3 runs to 14 residues. This chain's CDR3 is CATAGGPNTGELFF. The CDR3 region has the DNA TGTGCCACTGCGGGGGGGCCTAACACCGGGGAGCTGTTTTTT.

The chain employs TRBV21-1 and TRBJ1-2. TRBV21-1 corresponds to a pseudogene. The CDR3 runs to 15 residues. The CDR3 region has the DNA TGTGCCAGCAGCAAAAAGGGGGGACGTCTCTGTGGCTACACCTTC. This codes for CASSKKGGRLCGYTF.

This chain links TRBV19 with TRBJ2-4; a weak D match, TRBD2 (5 bases). The CDR3 length is 17 residues. V lost 1 base and J lost 2, with 15 bases in between. Germline CDR1 reads LNHDA; CDR2 reads SQIVND (reference sequence). CDR3 DNA: TGTGCCAGTAGTATAGTCGTGTGGGAGCCGACCAAAAACATTCAGTACTTC. This encodes CASSIVVWEPTKNIQYF. The full variable domain, rest sourced from reference TRBV19 and TRBJ2-4, is DGGITQSPKYLFRKEGQNVTLSCEQNLNHDAMYWYRQDPGQGLRLIYYSQIVNDFQKGDIAEGYSVSREKKESFPLTVTSAQKNPTAFYLCASSIVVWEPTKNIQYFGAGTRLSVL.

CDR3 DNA sequence: TGCGCCAGCAGCTTGGAGGGGGCTACTAATGAAAAACTGTTTTTT. It is translated as CASSLEGATNEKLFF. The chain employs TRBV5-1 and TRBJ1-4; 7 positions match TRBD1. CDR1 SGHRS and CDR2 YFSETQ come from the germline V gene. This CDR3 comprises 15 residues. The ends lost 0 bases at V and 2 bases at J; junction bases unmatched: 1. The full variable domain, with the rest looked up from reference TRBV5-1 and TRBJ1-4, is KAGVTQTPRYLIKTRGQQVTLSCSPISGHRSVSWYQQTPGQGLQFLFEYFSETQRNKGNFPGRFSGRQFSNSRSEMNVSTLELGDSALYLCASSLEGATNEKLFFGSGTQLSVL.